These 12 T cell receptor beta chains were all obtained from the same sample, sequenced in a study of post-analysis software for immune sequencing data. These receptors are not linked to any known antigen. cDNA libraries for TCR beta contained unique molecular identifiers. TCRdb ran MiXCR on the PCR reads and lists one entry per CDR3 protein. The sample carries about 540,000 distinct CDR3 sequences, roughly 34% recorded once. Study observations and caveats: Five TRBV segments, including TRBV5-6, TRBV5-1 and TRBV20-1, were more frequent in patients than controls.

Material for sequencing was blood. These receptors were taken from a girl aged 2-17 years with multiple sclerosis.

The J gene is TRBJ2-7, the V gene TRBV6-5, with TRBD1 identical over 10 bases. There are 13 residues in the CDR3. The germline CDR1 and CDR2 sequences are MNHEY and SVGAGI. V was clipped by 8 bases and J by 3 bases; unmatched bases: 4. CDR3 region: CASWTGGVYEQYF. The DNA of the CDR3 is TGTGCCAGCTGGACAGGGGGTGTCTACGAGCAGTACTTC.

V usage is TRBV7-9 and J usage is TRBJ2-5, with 7 bases lining up with TRBD1. The trim removed 4 bases at V and 5 bases at J, leaving 10 bases unmatched. Germline V gives CDR1 SEHNR, CDR2 FQNEAQ (reference sequence). There are 15 residues in the CDR3. The CDR3 spells CASSSPGQVWETQYF. In nucleotides, the CDR3 is TGTGCCAGCAGCTCACCAGGACAGGTCTGGGAGACCCAGTACTTC.

This clonotype was counted at least ten times. This rearrangement joins TRBV6-5 to TRBJ2-1; tentatively, D is TRBD1 (6 bases). In germline, CDR1 is MNHEY, CDR2 SVGAGI. V lost 6 bases and J 10 bases, leaving 10 bases between the germline ends. The CDR3 extends over 11 amino acids. CDR3 nucleotides: TGTGCCAGCAGCCGAGACAGGGAGCAGTTCTTC. It is translated as CASSRDREQFF.

V usage is TRBV5-1 and J usage is TRBJ2-1; D gene ambiguous. Germline V gene data show CDR1 as SGHRS and CDR2 as YFSETQ. The CDR3 is 14 residues long. Trimming took 0 bases from V and 5 from J, leaving 9 bases between them. The CDR3 reads CASSLAGPNNEQFF. In DNA form, the CDR3 reads TGCGCCAGCAGCTTGGCCGGGCCGAACAATGAGCAGTTCTTC.

This clonotype was counted between two and nine times. J is TRBJ2-3 and V is TRBV20-1, with 7 bases that match TRBD2. The germline CDR1 and CDR2 sequences are DFQATT and SNEGSKA (reference sequence). This CDR3 contains 17 residues. Losses at the gene ends were 3 bases for V and 4 bases for J; bases not matched to a gene: 16. CDR3 bases: TGCAGTGCTAGTATCTCGGCAGCTAGCGGCCCCGCAGATACGCAGTATTTT. As protein: CSASISAASGPADTQYF.

This chain uses TRBV6-1 with TRBJ2-5, with a tentative D call TRBD1 (6 bases). Deletions cut 4 bases from V and 4 bases from J, with 16 bases between. CDR3 length: 15 amino acids. Looked up from germline, CDR1 is MNHNS and CDR2 is SASEGT. The CDR3 DNA is TGTGCCAGCAGTGCCCAACAGGGAACGCGAGAGACCCAGTACTTC. Translating it yields CASSAQQGTRETQYF.

Regarding this clonotype: One end of the junction is discordant with germline, which a read error may explain. The chain employs TRBV18 and TRBJ1-1; D possibly corresponds to TRBD1 (5 bases). The CDR3 contains 14 residues. The V gene's germline CDR1 is KGHSH and CDR2 LQKENI. CDR3 sequence (DNA): TGTGTCAGCTCACCACGGCAGGGATATACTGAAGCTTTCTTT. It yields the protein CVSSPRQGYTEAFF. The full variable domain, in which reference TRBV18 and TRBJ1-1 provide the parts outside the CDR3, is NAGVMQNPRHLVRRRGQEARLRCSPMKGHSHVYWYRQLPEEGLKFMVYLQKENIIDESGMPKERFSAEFPKEGPSILRIQQVVRGDSAAYFCVSSPRQGYTEAFFGQGTRLTVV.

CDR3 coding DNA: TGTGCCAGCAGACCTAGCGGGGACCCCAAAAATGAGCAGTACTTC. It codes for CASRPSGDPKNEQYF. This chain links TRBV9 with TRBJ2-7; 9 bases line up with TRBD2. This CDR3 is built from 15 residues. With V trimmed by 5 bases and J by 7 bases, 13 bases remained unmatched. Germline V lookup: CDR1 SGDLS, CDR2 YYNGEE.

J is TRBJ1-6 and V is TRBV20-1; TRBD1 matches 7 bases. V dropped 6 bases and J dropped 9; count of bases not matched to a gene: 14. This CDR3 contains 15 residues. Per the germline V gene, CDR1 is DFQATT and CDR2 is SNEGSKA (reference sequence). As DNA, the CDR3 is TGCAGTGCGGCCGGGGACAGTCAACTTTCTTCACCCCTCCACTTT. Amino acid sequence: CSAAGDSQLSSPLHF.

In this sample, this clonotype turned up many times. The V and J genes are TRBV9 and TRBJ2-3; 8 nucleotides agree with TRBD1. Germline CDR1 and CDR2: SGDLS and YYNGEE. Trimming took 4 bases from V and 6 from J; bases not matched to a gene: 7. CDR3 length equals 14 residues. The CDR3 sequence is CASSRGQGGDTQYF. The CDR3 coding sequence is TGTGCCAGCAGCAGAGGACAGGGAGGCGATACGCAGTATTTT.

The chain has TRBV14 and TRBJ2-3; tentative D call: TRBD1 (5 bases). V lost 0 bases and J 0 bases, leaving 10 bases between the germline ends. Germline V lookup: CDR1 SGHDN, CDR2 FVKESK. The CDR3 totals 16 residues. CDR3 bases: TGTGCCAGCAGCCAAGACCGACAGTCTAGCACAGATACGCAGTATTTT. It encodes CASSQDRQSSTDTQYF.

The V gene is TRBV11-2, the J gene TRBJ1-6; possibly TRBD1 for D (6 bases). From germline, CDR1 is SGHAT and CDR2 FQNNGV. The CDR3 extends over 16 amino acids. Trimming took off 6 bases at V and 7 bases at J, with 19 bases between the two ends. The CDR3 DNA is TGTGCCAGCAGATATTGGGGGCGGGAGTTGAATTCACCCCTCCACTTT. As protein: CASRYWGRELNSPLHF. The full variable domain, with the rest looked up from reference TRBV11-2 and TRBJ1-6, is EAGVAQSPRYKIIEKRQSVAFWCNPISGHATLYWYQQILGQGPKLLIQFQNNGVVDDSQLPKDRFSAERLKGVDSTLKIQPAKLEDSAVYLCASRYWGRELNSPLHFGNGTRLTVT.